This T cell receptor beta chain was documented in a study of cytomegalovirus exposure and HLA in healthy donors. Broader study findings: Reports indicated that the classifier achieved high specificity and sensitivity in diagnosing cytomegalovirus status.

The PCR contained 60 Vbeta and 13 Jbeta primers. Original data processing: An analysis performed later counted 70 million to 90 million unique TCR beta chains (roughly 11 million of them shared). Libraries were prepared by immunoSEQ multiplex PCR; TCRdb keeps only in-frame clonotypes and omits some of them. The V and J calls and clone size are taken from that table; D and trimming were inferred from the DNA. The sample has more than 80,000 clones; more than 60% are singletons. Remarks on this clone: Antigen: not known.

The CDR3 covers 14 residues. Trimming removed 4 bases at V and 6 bases at J, with 15 bases between. Germline values: CDR1 SGHRS, CDR2 YFSETQ. The TCR sequence derives from a man aged 35 to 55 in good health and CMV-seronegative. The chain is built from TRBV5-1 and TRBJ2-3, with D perhaps matching TRBD1 (5 bases). The sequenced sample consisted of PBMCs. This chain's CDR3 is CASSGAKTRDTQYF. The CDR3 DNA reads as TGCGCCAGCAGCGGGGCTAAAACGAGGGATACGCAGTATTTT.